These 30 T cell receptor beta chains originate from one sample sequenced in a study of T-cell memory formation after mild COVID-19. MiXCR, run by TCRdb on the 5' RACE reads, gives a single entry per CDR3 protein. Altogether over 150,000 distinct CDR3 sequences are present, roughly 13% being singletons, with the ten largest covering approximately 3.4%. Sequencing was performed on PBMCs or a T cell subset sorted from them (not recorded which). Receptors were obtained from a man between 18 and 35 years old who had mild COVID-19 (a few samples of this study predate the infection). Cell type and time point are not known.

This clonotype came up a few times. The gene calls are TRBV6-5 and TRBJ2-1; possible D gene TRBD2, 6 bases. Trimming took 5 bases from V and 6 from J, leaving 14 bases between them. Looked up from germline, CDR1 is MNHEY and CDR2 is SVGAGI. The CDR3 runs to 14 residues. The CDR3 DNA reads TGTGCCAGCAGTCCTCGGCGGGGAGCCAATGAGCAGTTCTTC. As protein: CASSPRRGANEQFF.

This clonotype has ten or more counts. The genes are TRBV7-9 and TRBJ2-1; either TRBD1 or TRBD2 may fit D (6 bases each). V was cut by 6 bases and J by 7 bases, with 16 bases left in between. Germline CDR1 and CDR2: SEHNR and FQNEAQ (reference sequence). This CDR3 spans 14 amino acids. The CDR3 loop is CASSITGAGNEQFF. In DNA, the CDR3 is TGTGCCAGCAGTATAACGGGGGCAGGGAATGAGCAGTTCTTC. Variable domain in full (rest from reference TRBV7-9 and TRBJ2-1): DTGVSQNPRHKITKRGQNVTFRCDPISEHNRLYWYRQTLGQGPEFLTYFQNEAQLEKSRLLSDRFSAERPKGSFSTLEIQRTEQGDSAMYLCASSITGAGNEQFFGPGTRLTVL.

This clonotype was picked up a small number of times. The chain is built from TRBV5-5 and TRBJ2-7, with unresolved D. This CDR3 has 12 amino acids. The germline V and J ends were trimmed by 3 bases and 4 bases, with 8 bases remaining between them. The germline gives CDR1 SGHKS, CDR2 YYEKEE (reference sequence). Written as DNA, the CDR3 is TGTGCCAGCAGCTCTTACGAGTACGAGCAGTACTTC. Its protein product is CASSSYEYEQYF.

This sequence joins TRBV6-1 and TRBJ2-7; 9 bases are shared with TRBD2. This CDR3 comprises 15 residues. With V trimmed by 1 base and J by 3 bases, 4 bases remained unmatched. CDR1 is MNHNS and CDR2 is SASEGT in the germline V gene. The CDR3 reads CASSEGPSGIYEQYF. The DNA of the CDR3 is TGTGCCAGCAGTGAAGGGCCTAGCGGGATCTACGAGCAGTACTTC.

The CDR3 here is CASSYLNSGAGELFF. CDR3 DNA: TGTGCCAGCAGTTACCTCAACTCAGGGGCGGGGGAGCTGTTTTTT. The chain joins TRBV6-2 or TRBV6-3 to TRBJ2-2, with a possible D match to TRBD1 (6 bases). Between the trimmed V and J ends, which lost 2 bases and 8 bases, there was a span of 15 bases. From germline, CDR1 is MNHEY and CDR2 SVGEGT. The CDR3 totals 15 residues.

V usage is TRBV12-3 or TRBV12-4 and J usage is TRBJ1-1, with TRBD1 identical over 9 bases. V dropped 7 bases and J dropped 7; count of bases not matched to a gene: 16. The CDR3 has 16 amino acids. CDR3 protein: CASTPGQGSTRNEAFF. The CDR3 DNA reads as TGTGCCAGCACCCCGGGACAGGGCTCGACCAGGAATGAAGCTTTCTTT.

About this clonotype itself: Compared with germline, one end of the junction differs, possibly owing to a read error. The chain has TRBV6-6 and TRBJ1-3, with 7 bases matching TRBD1. This CDR3 region has 12 residues. Per the germline V gene, CDR1 is MNHNY and CDR2 is SVGAGI (reference sequence). Here the CDR3 DNA reads TGTGCCAGCAGTTCAGAGGACAGGCCGACCAGGTTT. This sequence encodes CASSSEDRPTRF.

In this sample, this clonotype turned up a few times. The V call is TRBV6-1, the J call TRBJ1-2; D is possibly TRBD1 (5 bases). Germline CDR1 reads MNHNS; CDR2 reads SASEGT. The CDR3 totals 18 residues. Between the trimmed V and J ends, which lost 5 bases and 8 bases, there was a span of 30 bases. The CDR3 bases are TGTGCCAGCAGTCCGTGGGGGTACGGGGTACCGACTTTATCCGGCTACACCTTC. Protein: CASSPWGYGVPTLSGYTF.

This clonotype came up a few times. V is TRBV12-3 or TRBV12-4 and J is TRBJ2-3; D remains ambiguous. Trimming pared 3 bases from V and 0 bases from J, leaving 10 bases between. This CDR3 is 15 amino acids long. The CDR3 region has the DNA TGTGCCAGCAGTTTGAAGCCACCTAGCACAGATACGCAGTATTTT. Its protein is CASSLKPPSTDTQYF.

This chain uses TRBV5-4 with TRBJ2-3; maybe TRBD1 (5 bases). This CDR3 has 16 amino acids. Trimming shortened V by 2 bases and J by 2 bases, and 15 bases separated the two germline ends. CDR1 SGHNT and CDR2 YYREEE come from the germline V gene (reference sequence). The CDR3 nucleotides are TGTGCCAGCAGCTTCCATCAGGGCTCCCTCACAGATACGCAGTATTTT. Residues: CASSFHQGSLTDTQYF.

In its sample, this clonotype was seen a few times. The chain joins TRBV27 to TRBJ1-1, with D perhaps TRBD1 (5 bases). Per the germline V gene, CDR1 is MNHEY and CDR2 is SMNVEV (reference sequence). V dropped 3 bases and J dropped 8 bases, with 10 bases sitting between them. The CDR3 is 12 residues long. The CDR3 coding sequence is TGTGCCAGCAGTTTGAGGGGAAACGAAGCTTTCTTT. Amino acids: CASSLRGNEAFF.

The V gene is TRBV19, the J gene TRBJ1-1, with 8 bases fitting TRBD1. The V and J ends lost 5 bases and 8 bases, in that order; junction bases with no gene match: 7. Germline V lookup: CDR1 LNHDA, CDR2 SQIVND (reference sequence). There are 13 residues in the CDR3. The CDR3 reads CASSFDRGGEAFF. In DNA, the CDR3 is TGTGCCAGTAGTTTCGACAGGGGAGGGGAAGCTTTCTTT.

This clonotype was observed a few times. The J gene is TRBJ1-2, the V gene TRBV10-3; the D gene is possibly TRBD1 (5 bases). The CDR3 contains 14 residues. V gave up 3 bases and J gave up 0 bases, with 8 bases separating them. Germline assignment: CDR1 ENHRY and CDR2 SYGVKD. The CDR3 coding sequence is TGTGCCATCAGTGAACGACAGACTAACTATGGCTACACCTTC. Protein product: CAISERQTNYGYTF.

This clonotype was seen only a few times. The V gene is TRBV29-1, the J gene TRBJ2-3; 10 bases line up with TRBD1. Germline V gene sequence: CDR1 SQVTM, CDR2 ANQGSEA. The CDR3 is 16 residues long. V was clipped by 1 base and J by 0 bases; unmatched bases: 4. The CDR3 DNA sequence: TGCAGCGTTGAAGGGATGACAGGGGGCAGCACAGATACGCAGTATTTT. Amino acid sequence: CSVEGMTGGSTDTQYF.

This clonotype was picked up a small number of times. The chain joins TRBV5-1 to TRBJ2-5, with TRBD1 identical over 11 bases. This CDR3 comprises 18 residues. The junction had 14 bases not matched to a gene; V was cut back by 0 bases and J by 7 bases. The germline V gene encodes CDR1 SGHRS and CDR2 YFSETQ. CDR3 amino acids: CASSLGRGQGAIAATQYF. CDR3 bases: TGCGCCAGCAGCTTGGGAAGAGGACAGGGGGCGATCGCGGCGACCCAGTACTTC.

This clonotype showed up just a few times. The CDR3 sequence is CASSPAPRGQVNTEAFF. The DNA of the CDR3 is TGTGCCAGCAGTCCAGCGCCACGGGGACAGGTGAACACTGAAGCTTTCTTT. The chain recombines TRBV12-3 or TRBV12-4 with TRBJ1-1, with 8 bases that match TRBD1. This CDR3 is built from 17 residues. The junction had 11 bases not matched to a gene; V was cut back by 5 bases and J by 0 bases.

This clonotype has a handful of counts. The chain employs TRBV10-3 and TRBJ2-5; D remains unclear. The CDR3 sequence is 12 residues long. In germline, CDR1 is ENHRY, CDR2 SYGVKD. V was clipped by 6 bases and J by 3 bases, with 8 bases between them. The CDR3 is CAISPTEETQYF. In nucleotides, the CDR3 is TGTGCCATCAGCCCAACGGAAGAGACCCAGTACTTC.

The gene calls are TRBV5-1 and TRBJ2-1, with 7 bases lining up with TRBD1. Germline V gives CDR1 SGHRS, CDR2 YFSETQ. The V segment lost 4 bases and the J segment 8 bases; nucleotides outside the gene matches: 6. This CDR3 has 13 amino acids. DNA of the CDR3: TGCGCCAGCAGCCACGACAGGGTCTATGAGCAGTTCTTC. Its translation is CASSHDRVYEQFF.

This chain links TRBV2 with TRBJ1-1; no firm D call. CDR3 length: 13 residues. From germline, CDR1 is SNHLY and CDR2 FYNNEI. V lost 1 base, J lost 11 bases, and 14 bases lay in between. CDR3 loop: CASSEGRRERAFF. In DNA, the CDR3 is TGTGCCAGCAGTGAAGGCAGAAGGGAAAGGGCTTTCTTT. The variable domain in full, with the rest retrieved from reference TRBV2 and TRBJ1-1, is EPEVTQTPSHQVTQMGQEVILRCVPISNHLYFYWYRQILGQKVEFLVSFYNNEISEKSEIFDDQFSVERPDGSNFTLKIRSTKLEDSAMYFCASSEGRRERAFFGQGTRLTVV.

The CDR3 sequence is CASSLDPRDSPFF. CDR3 sequence (DNA): TGTGCCAGCAGCTTAGACCCGCGGGACAGCCCGTTCTTC. This chain joins TRBV11-2 and TRBJ2-1, with D possibly being TRBD1 (7 bases). The CDR3 consists of 13 residues. Trimming took 0 bases from V and 15 from J, leaving 15 bases between them. In germline, CDR1 is SGHAT, CDR2 FQNNGV.

This clonotype was seen repeatedly, ten times or more. The CDR3 DNA sequence: TGTGCCGTTAGGGACACAGGCACAGATACGCAGTATTTT. Translated: CAVRDTGTDTQYF. The rearrangement links TRBV10-3 to TRBJ2-3; D may be TRBD1 (6 bases). Trimming removed 11 bases from V and 1 base from J, with 13 bases in between. This CDR3 has 13 amino acids. In germline, CDR1 is ENHRY, CDR2 SYGVKD.

V and J are TRBV5-1 and TRBJ1-6; D gene uncertain. Germline V gene lookup returns CDR1 SGHRS and CDR2 YFSETQ. CDR3 length: 14 amino acids. Trimming removed 7 bases at V and 6 bases at J, with 14 bases between. The CDR3 loop reads CASGLGRTNSPLHF. DNA of the CDR3: TGCGCCAGCGGACTGGGCAGGACTAATTCACCCCTCCACTTT.

The count of this clonotype is one. V is TRBV5-5 and J is TRBJ1-1, with D unclear. This CDR3 spans 12 amino acids. Per germline, CDR1 SGHKS and CDR2 YYEKEE (reference sequence). V lost 5 bases and J 4 bases, leaving 9 bases between the germline ends. CDR3 region: CASSRPRTEAFF. DNA of the CDR3: TGTGCCAGCAGTCGCCCACGCACTGAAGCTTTCTTT.

The chain links TRBV6-5 to TRBJ1-2, with D tentatively TRBD1 (6 bases). In germline, CDR1 is MNHEY, CDR2 SVGAGI. Trimming stripped 6 bases from V and 2 bases from J, with 16 bases between. The CDR3 consists of 15 residues. CDR3 bases: TGTGCCAGCAGCCCCCTTACAGGGCAGAACTATGGCTACACCTTC. It is translated as CASSPLTGQNYGYTF.

There are a few counts of this clonotype. The chain recombines TRBV20-1 with TRBJ1-4, with D tentatively TRBD1 (5 bases). Trimming took 2 bases from V and 5 from J, leaving 15 bases between them. Looked up from germline, CDR1 is DFQATT and CDR2 is SNEGSKA (reference sequence). The CDR3 has 15 residues. The CDR3 is CSARREGTWNEKLFF. The CDR3 DNA sequence: TGCAGTGCTAGAAGAGAAGGGACTTGGAATGAAAAACTGTTTTTT.

The table lists this clonotype with a few counts. V is TRBV12-3 or TRBV12-4 and J is TRBJ2-7, with 10 bases aligning to TRBD1. The CDR3 is made up of 15 amino acids. V dropped 3 bases and J dropped 4; count of bases not matched to a gene: 6. In nucleotides, the CDR3 is TGTGCCAGCAGTTTTGGGGACAGGGGTGGATACGAGCAGTACGTC. Its translation is CASSFGDRGGYEQYV.

The chain employs TRBV3-1 and TRBJ1-1; no firm D call. The germline V gene has CDR1 LGHDT and CDR2 YNNKEL (reference sequence). The CDR3 covers 13 residues. Trimming removed 2 bases from V and 4 bases from J, with 8 bases in between. The CDR3 reads CASSQFQSTEAFF. For the CDR3, the DNA is TGTGCCAGCAGCCAATTTCAGAGCACTGAAGCTTTCTTT.

This clonotype was counted many times. CDR3 coding DNA: TGTGCCACCAGCAGAGATTGGGACAATTATCAGCCCCAGCATTTT. This gives the protein CATSRDWDNYQPQHF. The chain carries TRBV15 and TRBJ1-5, with D maybe TRBD1 (6 bases). Per the germline V gene, CDR1 is LNHNV and CDR2 is YYDKDF (reference sequence). V lost 0 bases to trimming and J lost 5 bases, with 11 bases between them. This CDR3 is built from 15 residues.

The table lists this clonotype with a few counts. The chain is built from TRBV3-1 and TRBJ1-1; D remains ambiguous. The V end was cut by 4 bases, the J end by 1 base, with 7 bases between. CDR3 length: 13 residues. Per germline, CDR1 LGHDT and CDR2 YNNKEL (reference sequence). Here the CDR3 DNA reads TGTGCCAGCAGCCCCATAAGGAACACTGAAGCTTTCTTT. As protein: CASSPIRNTEAFF.

The chain couples TRBV7-9 to TRBJ1-1; TRBD1 agrees at 7 bases. The CDR3 sequence is 13 residues long. Unmatched junction bases numbered 7, after V lost 5 bases and J lost 7 bases. Germline V CDR1 and CDR2: SEHNR, FQNEAQ (reference sequence). The CDR3, as DNA: TGTGCCAGCAGCCGAACAGGGGTAATTGAAGCTTTCTTT. It translates to CASSRTGVIEAFF.